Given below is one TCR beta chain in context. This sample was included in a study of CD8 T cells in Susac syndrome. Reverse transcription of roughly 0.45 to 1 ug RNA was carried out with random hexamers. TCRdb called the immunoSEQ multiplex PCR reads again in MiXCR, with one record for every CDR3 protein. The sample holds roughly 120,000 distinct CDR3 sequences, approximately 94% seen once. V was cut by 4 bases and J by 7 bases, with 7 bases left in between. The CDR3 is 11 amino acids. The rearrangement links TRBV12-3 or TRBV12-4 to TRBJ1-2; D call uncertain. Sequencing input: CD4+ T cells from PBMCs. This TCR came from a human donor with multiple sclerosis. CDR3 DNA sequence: TGTGCCAGCAGTTCCTGGGCTGGCTACACCTTC. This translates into CASSSWAGYTF.